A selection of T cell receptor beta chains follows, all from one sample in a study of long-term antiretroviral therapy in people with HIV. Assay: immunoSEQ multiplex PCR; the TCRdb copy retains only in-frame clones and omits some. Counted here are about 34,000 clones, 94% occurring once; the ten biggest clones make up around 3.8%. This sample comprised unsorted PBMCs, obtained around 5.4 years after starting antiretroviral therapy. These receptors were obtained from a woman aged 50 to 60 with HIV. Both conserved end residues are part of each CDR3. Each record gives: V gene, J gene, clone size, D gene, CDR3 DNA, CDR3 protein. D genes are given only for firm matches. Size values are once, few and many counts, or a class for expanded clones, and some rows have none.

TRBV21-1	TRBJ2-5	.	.	TGTGCCAGCAGCAAAGGAAGACGGAACAAACAAGAGACCCAGTACTTC	CASSKGRRNKQETQYF
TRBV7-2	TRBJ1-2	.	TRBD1	TGTGCCAGCAGCTTAGAAATCAGGGGGAGGCAGGGCTACACCTTC	CASSLEIRGRQGYTF
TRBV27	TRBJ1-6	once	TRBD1	TGTGCCAGCAGTTTCCTCCCTAGACAGGGGCGATTTAATTCACCCCTCCACTTT	CASSFLPRQGRFNSPLHF
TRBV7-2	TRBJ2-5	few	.	TGTGCCAGCAGCTCACAGGGTGGGCTTCAAGAGACCCAGTACTTC	CASSSQGGLQETQYF
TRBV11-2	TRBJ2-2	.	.	TGTGCCAGCAGCTTGGGGATCGGGGGCACCGGGGAGCTGTTTTTT	CASSLGIGGTGELFF
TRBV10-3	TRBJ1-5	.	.	TGTGCCATCAGTGGAACAGTTAGCAATCAGCCCCAGCATTTT	CAISGTVSNQPQHF
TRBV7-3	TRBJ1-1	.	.	TGTGCCAGCGGACCCATGAACACTGAAGCTTTCTTT	CASGPMNTEAFF
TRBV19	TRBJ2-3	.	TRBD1	TGTGCCAGTAGCTCCAGGGGGACCACAGATACGCAGTATTTT	CASSSRGTTDTQYF
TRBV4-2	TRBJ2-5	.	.	TGTGCCAGCAGCCAACCGGACCAAGAGACCCAGTACTTC	CASSQPDQETQYF
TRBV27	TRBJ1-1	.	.	TGTGCCAGCAGTTTTTCCAGGGGGAACACTGAAGCTTTCTTT	CASSFSRGNTEAFF
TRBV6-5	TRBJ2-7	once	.	TGTGCCAGCAGTTATTCAACAGGGAGTCCCTACGAGCAGTACTTC	CASSYSTGSPYEQYF
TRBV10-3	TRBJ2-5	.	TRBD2	TGTGCCATCAAGCCGGGCGGGGGGACCCAAGAGACCCAGTACTTC	CAIKPGGGTQETQYF
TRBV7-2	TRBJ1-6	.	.	TGTGCCAGCAGCTTAGGGGCAGACAGCTCCTATAATTCACCCCTCCACTTT	CASSLGADSSYNSPLHF
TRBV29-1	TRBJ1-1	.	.	TGCAGCGTTCAAAACCGGGCCGGGAAGCTCTTCACTGAAGCTTTCTTT	CSVQNRAGKLFTEAFF
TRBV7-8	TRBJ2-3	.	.	TGTGCCAGCAGCTTTACCGAATTTGGGAGCACAGATACGCAGTATTTT	CASSFTEFGSTDTQYF